This TCR beta chain came from a study of control samples from healthy donors and cancer patients. This table comes from immunoSEQ multiplex PCR, and its TCRdb copy is limited to in-frame clones, with some not included. The sample carries some 130,000 clones, under 95% recorded once. The sample holds one count of this clone. The germline CDR1 and CDR2 sequences are SGHTA and FQGNSA. The CDR3 runs 15 residues. V lost 2 bases and J lost 4, with 14 bases in between. The specimen sequenced was blood. This TCR came from a man younger than 35 in good health. V gene TRBV7-2 combines with J gene TRBJ1-2; D perhaps matches TRBD1 (5 bases). The CDR3 loop reads CASSLSRRQSYGYTF. DNA for the CDR3: TGTGCCAGCAGCTTAAGTCGGCGACAGTCCTATGGCTACACCTTC.